These 30 T cell receptor beta chains were sequenced from one sample in a study of blood T cell repertoires in COVID-19. Sequencing was performed with immunoSEQ multiplex PCR; in TCRdb, only in-frame clones are kept and a portion is missing. The table lists about 260,000 clones, 86% of them singletons, with approximately 9.7% in the top ten. The sample taken for sequencing was peripheral blood. These receptors were collected from a man aged 35-49 years with active or convalescent COVID-19.

The DNA of the CDR3 is TGTGCCAGCAGCCTTCGGACTAGCGGGTGGGGGTACAATGAGCAGTTCTTC. Amino acids: CASSLRTSGWGYNEQFF. The rearrangement joins TRBV9 to TRBJ2-1, with 11 bases identical to TRBD2. This CDR3 comprises 17 residues. Per germline, CDR1 SGDLS and CDR2 YYNGEE. Trimming at V came to 4 bases and at J to 4 bases, leaving 10 bases not matched to a gene.

The CDR3 region has the DNA TGTGCCAGCAGTGAACAACAGAACACTGAAGCTTTCTTT. The encoded protein is CASSEQQNTEAFF. The V call is TRBV6-1, the J call TRBJ1-1; D is undetermined. This CDR3 comprises 13 residues. The germline V gene encodes CDR1 MNHNS and CDR2 SASEGT. Trimming left V 2 bases short and J 1 base short, with 5 bases between.

The V gene is TRBV6-1, the J gene TRBJ1-4, with 7 bases aligning to TRBD1. The germline V gene encodes CDR1 MNHNS and CDR2 SASEGT. The CDR3 runs to 15 residues. The J segment lost 1 base and the V segment lost 3 bases, leaving 2 bases of the junction unmatched. CDR3 in DNA: TGTGCCAGCAGTGACAGGGGGAAAACTAATGAAAAACTGTTTTTT. It translates to CASSDRGKTNEKLFF.

The CDR3 nucleotides read TGCAGCGTCCAAACGGGGAACACTGAAGCTTTCTTT. This sequence encodes CSVQTGNTEAFF. V gene TRBV29-1 combines with J gene TRBJ1-1, with unresolved D. This CDR3 comprises 12 residues. From germline, CDR1 is SQVTM and CDR2 ANQGSEA. V dropped 6 bases and J dropped 1 base, with 9 bases sitting between them.

This clone showed up just once. The chain links TRBV21-1 to TRBJ1-5; TRBD1, the table's D call, was not compared with the DNA. TRBV21-1 is deemed a pseudogene. The CDR3 extends over 19 amino acids. The CDR3 spells CASSKAGWRLTGEYQPQHF. DNA of the CDR3: TGTGCCAGCAGCAAAGCGGGCTGGAGACTGACAGGGGAGTATCAGCCCCAGCATTTT.

The V call is TRBV6-1, the J call TRBJ1-2, with D possibly TRBD1 on 6 matching bases. Germline CDR1 MNHNS, CDR2 SASEGT. The CDR3 runs 13 residues. V was clipped by 2 bases and J by 8 bases, with 12 bases between them. This CDR3 is CASSEYQGMGYTF. In DNA, the CDR3 is TGTGCCAGCAGTGAATATCAGGGGATGGGCTACACCTTC.

This chain uses TRBV10-1 with TRBJ1-1; 7 bases match TRBD1. V lost 0 bases, J lost 9 bases, and 7 bases stayed unmatched. The CDR3 is 14 amino acids. Germline V gene lookup returns CDR1 WNHNN and CDR2 SYGVQD (reference sequence). The CDR3 nucleotides are TGCGCCAGCAGTGAGTCTTACGGGACAGTGAAAGCTTTCTTT. This translates into CASSESYGTVKAFF.

CDR3 coding DNA: TGTGCCAGCAGTTTATCGCGGGGGGACTACGAGCAGTACTTC. Translation gives CASSLSRGDYEQYF. The chain is built from TRBV27 and TRBJ2-7, with TRBD2 matching 8 bases. CDR3 length: 14 amino acids. J was trimmed by 3 bases and V by 0 bases; bases with no gene match: 1. Germline CDR1 and CDR2: MNHEY and SMNVEV (reference sequence).

This clone was found a few times. The chain carries TRBV14 and TRBJ2-1, with TRBD1 matching 9 bases. Trimming at V came to 1 base and at J to 6 bases, leaving 7 bases not matched to a gene. CDR1 and CDR2 from the germline V gene are SGHDN and FVKESK. The CDR3 length is 16 residues. For the CDR3, the DNA is TGTGCCAGCAGCCAAGTCGGGACAGGGTATAGCAATGAGCAGTTCTTC. Translation gives CASSQVGTGYSNEQFF.

The chain recombines TRBV25-1 with TRBJ2-2, with 10 bases matching TRBD2. CDR1 and CDR2 (germline): MGHDK, SYGVNS. This CDR3 has 15 amino acids. V lost 5 bases to trimming and J lost 4 bases; unmatched junction nucleotides: 4. The CDR3 sequence is CASSPSGRATGELFF. CDR3 DNA: TGTGCCAGCAGTCCTAGCGGGAGAGCCACCGGGGAGCTGTTTTTT. Full variable domain (remainder filled in from reference TRBV25-1 and TRBJ2-2): EADIYQTPRYLVIGTGKKITLECSQTMGHDKMYWYQQDPGMELHLIHYSYGVNSTEKGDLSSESTVSRIRTEHFPLTLESARPSHTSQYLCASSPSGRATGELFFGEGSRLTVL.

This chain connects TRBV10-2 to TRBJ1-5; D call uncertain. The V and J ends lost 0 bases and 7 bases respectively, with 19 bases between them. This CDR3 is built from 17 residues. CDR1 and CDR2 from the germline V gene are WSHSY and SAAADI. The CDR3 DNA is TGCGCCAGCAGTGAGTCTGGAGGGCCCCGGGCCGGGCAGCCCCAGCATTTT. It codes for CASSESGGPRAGQPQHF.

This chain connects TRBV6-5 to TRBJ1-2, with 7 bases matching TRBD1. V lost 10 bases and J lost 3; bases outside the gene matches: 11. Germline V lookup: CDR1 MNHEY, CDR2 SVGAGI. CDR3 size: 14 residues. The CDR3 nucleotides are TGTGCCACGCCAGGGTACGGGACAGACTATGGCTACACCTTC. Its translation is CATPGYGTDYGYTF.

J is TRBJ1-4 and V is TRBV5-1, with a possible D match to TRBD1 (5 bases). The CDR3 runs 14 residues. In germline, CDR1 is SGHRS, CDR2 YFSETQ. Trimming shortened V by 5 bases and J by 7 bases, and 15 bases separated the two germline ends. In DNA form, the CDR3 reads TGCGCCAGCAGTTACGACAGAAAGCCTGAAAAACTGTTTTTT. This encodes CASSYDRKPEKLFF.

The V and J genes are TRBV24-1 and TRBJ2-3; D is perhaps TRBD1 (5 bases). This CDR3 has 12 amino acids. CDR1 and CDR2 (germline): KGHDR, SFDVKD. Trimming took off 7 bases at V and 4 bases at J, with 8 bases between the two ends. The CDR3 reads CATSVTADTQYF. The CDR3 nucleotides read TGTGCCACCAGCGTGACAGCAGATACGCAGTATTTT.

The chain employs TRBV11-1 and TRBJ2-2; possibly TRBD2 for D (5 bases). CDR1 is SGHAT, CDR2 FQDESV, per germline (reference sequence). The CDR3 covers 16 residues. The ends were cut back, 3 bases at V and 2 bases at J, with 13 bases in the middle. CDR3 sequence: CASSLAPEANTGELFF. DNA for the CDR3: TGTGCCAGCAGCTTGGCTCCGGAGGCCAACACCGGGGAGCTGTTTTTT. Drawing the rest from reference TRBV11-1 and TRBJ2-2, the complete variable domain is EAEVAQSPRYKITEKSQAVAFWCDPISGHATLYWYRQILGQGPELLVQFQDESVVDDSQLPKDRFSAERLKGVDSTLKIQPAELGDSAMYLCASSLAPEANTGELFFGEGSRLTVL.

The chain joins TRBV14 to TRBJ1-2; D not resolved. Between the trimmed V and J ends, which lost 3 bases and 0 bases, there was a span of 8 bases. CDR3 size: 14 residues. The germline gives CDR1 SGHDN, CDR2 FVKESK. The CDR3 coding sequence is TGTGCCAGCAGCCAGCTCGGAGCTAACTATGGCTACACCTTC. Encoded protein: CASSQLGANYGYTF.

The CDR3 reads CASSLREYNEQFF. In DNA form, the CDR3 reads TGCGCCAGCAGCTTGCGGGAGTACAATGAGCAGTTCTTC. The chain carries TRBV5-1 and TRBJ2-1; TRBD2 is a possible D gene (6 bases). Per germline, CDR1 SGHRS and CDR2 YFSETQ. The CDR3 has 13 residues. The ends were cut back, 1 base at V and 4 bases at J, with 6 bases in the middle. Filled out from reference TRBV5-1 and TRBJ2-1, the complete variable domain reads KAGVTQTPRYLIKTRGQQVTLSCSPISGHRSVSWYQQTPGQGLQFLFEYFSETQRNKGNFPGRFSGRQFSNSRSEMNVSTLELGDSALYLCASSLREYNEQFFGPGTRLTVL.

The chain is built from TRBV9 and TRBJ2-5, with D maybe TRBD1 (6 bases). The CDR3 spans 13 residues. V lost 0 bases and J lost 5, with 8 bases in between. The germline V gene has CDR1 SGDLS and CDR2 YYNGEE. CDR3 coding DNA: TGTGCCAGCAGCGTAGGAACAGGGGAGACCCAGTACTTC. Amino acid sequence: CASSVGTGETQYF.

A few counts support this clone. CDR3 protein: CASSLDWQGSSGNTIYF. In DNA, the CDR3 is TGCGCCAGCAGCTTGGATTGGCAGGGGAGCTCTGGAAACACCATATATTTT. The chain is built from TRBV5-1 and TRBJ1-3, with D maybe TRBD1 (6 bases). Trimming cost V 0 bases and J 0 bases, with 13 bases left between them. Germline V gives CDR1 SGHRS, CDR2 YFSETQ. The CDR3 has 17 amino acids.

This clone was seen a handful of times. V is TRBV24-1 and J is TRBJ1-2; TRBD1 matches 7 bases. Germline loops: CDR1 KGHDR, CDR2 SFDVKD. The length of the CDR3 is 13 residues. J was trimmed by 4 bases and V by 5 bases; bases with no gene match: 3. In DNA, the CDR3 is TGTGCCACCAGTGGAGGGGGCATCTATGGCTACACCTTC. Amino acids: CATSGGGIYGYTF.

This chain joins TRBV30 and TRBJ2-7, with unresolved D. Trimming shortened V by 4 bases and J by 1 base, and 5 bases separated the two germline ends. This CDR3 region has 11 residues. Germline V lookup: CDR1 GTSNPN, CDR2 SVGIG (reference sequence). The CDR3 DNA is TGTGCCTGGACAGGTTCCTACGAGCAGTACTTC. It encodes CAWTGSYEQYF.

In this sample, this clone turned up once. The chain has TRBV9 and TRBJ2-3; TRBD2 agrees at 7 bases. Looked up from germline, CDR1 is SGDLS and CDR2 is YYNGEE. The length of the CDR3 is 15 residues. Trimming at V came to 6 bases and at J to 0 bases, leaving 7 bases not matched to a gene. CDR3 loop: CASTTGGLSTDTQYF. CDR3 sequence (DNA): TGTGCCAGCACCACTGGGGGACTAAGCACAGATACGCAGTATTTT.

This chain connects TRBV9 to TRBJ2-3, with a possible D match to TRBD2 (6 bases). The CDR3 length is 17 residues. Trimming took 0 bases from V and 2 from J, leaving 16 bases between them. Germline CDR1 SGDLS, CDR2 YYNGEE. The CDR3 here is CASSVGRGKRTTDTQYF. CDR3 DNA: TGTGCCAGCAGCGTAGGTCGGGGGAAAAGGACCACAGATACGCAGTATTTT.

This chain uses TRBV11-3 with TRBJ2-2, with 7 bases lining up with TRBD2. The CDR3 is 15 amino acids. Germline V gene lookup returns CDR1 SGHNT and CDR2 YENEEA. J lost 6 bases, V lost 8 bases, and 12 bases had no gene match. CDR3 protein: CASEPSGKWSGELFF. DNA for the CDR3: TGTGCCAGCGAACCAAGCGGGAAGTGGTCCGGGGAGCTGTTTTTT.

V is TRBV7-9 and J is TRBJ1-1, with D perhaps matching TRBD1 (6 bases). Germline lookup yields CDR1 SEHNR and CDR2 FQNEAQ (reference sequence). V was trimmed by 0 bases and J by 4 bases, leaving 15 bases between them. CDR3 length: 16 amino acids. The CDR3 here is CASSLAGSQGFTEAFF. As DNA, the CDR3 is TGTGCCAGCAGCTTAGCGGGAAGTCAGGGGTTCACTGAAGCTTTCTTT.

This CDR3 is CASSLVGTGGEKLFF. As DNA, the CDR3 is TGTGCCAGCAGCTTGGTGGGGACAGGTGGTGAAAAACTGTTTTTT. V usage is TRBV5-4 and J usage is TRBJ1-4; 8 positions agree with TRBD1. Unmatched junction bases numbered 5, after V lost 0 bases and J lost 7 bases. This CDR3 comprises 15 residues. Germline-derived CDR1 and CDR2 are SGHNT and YYREEE (reference sequence). The entire variable domain, with the rest obtained from reference TRBV5-4 and TRBJ1-4, is as follows: ETGVTQSPTHLIKTRGQQVTLRCSSQSGHNTVSWYQQALGQGPQFIFQYYREEENGRGNFPPRFSGLQFPNYSSELNVNALELDDSALYLCASSLVGTGGEKLFFGSGTQLSVL.

The count of this clone is one. This chain uses TRBV11-2 with TRBJ1-1; tentative D call: TRBD1 (5 bases). The CDR3 sequence is 14 residues long. CDR1 is SGHAT and CDR2 is FQNNGV in the germline V gene. Trimming left V 0 bases short and J 6 bases short, with 11 bases between. CDR3 protein: CASSLDLRGSEAFF. DNA for the CDR3: TGTGCCAGCAGCTTAGATCTAAGGGGATCTGAAGCTTTCTTT.

The V call is TRBV5-1, the J call TRBJ1-2; 10 positions agree with TRBD1. Germline V CDR1 and CDR2: SGHRS, YFSETQ. The length of the CDR3 is 19 residues. Trimming at V came to 4 bases and at J to 7 bases, leaving 22 bases not matched to a gene. The CDR3 bases are TGCGCCAGCAGCCCACGCAGGGGGACAGGGGATTTAAGTCGCAGTGGCTACACCTTC. Translated: CASSPRRGTGDLSRSGYTF.

J is TRBJ2-7 and V is TRBV9; 7 bases map to TRBD2. Unmatched junction bases numbered 6, after V lost 3 bases and J lost 6 bases. Germline loops: CDR1 SGDLS, CDR2 YYNGEE. The CDR3 totals 13 residues. The DNA for the CDR3 is TGTGCCAGCAGCGCCGGAACGGGGGGCGAGCAGTACTTC. Its protein product is CASSAGTGGEQYF.

This clone was found once. V and J are TRBV5-6 and TRBJ2-1, with D possibly matching TRBD2 (5 bases). CDR1 is SGHDT and CDR2 is YYEEEE in the germline V gene. The ends were cut back, 4 bases at V and 1 base at J, with 12 bases in the middle. The CDR3 extends over 15 amino acids. The CDR3 reads CASSQDSRSYNEQFF. The CDR3 region has the DNA TGTGCCAGCAGCCAGGACTCCAGATCCTACAATGAGCAGTTCTTC.